Listed below are T cell receptor beta chains from one sample, sequenced in a study of T cell responses to AZD1222 COVID-19 vaccine. Only in-frame clones appear in the TCRdb table, and some are missing; sequencing was by immunoSEQ multiplex PCR. This sample has approximately 130,000 clones, with roughly 89% found just once. The sequences come from peripheral blood, collected 28 days after the second AZD1222 dose. The receptors come from an adult who received the AZD1222 COVID-19 vaccine. The CDR3 runs from the conserved cysteine through the conserved F or W. A D gene is named only where the DNA matches it firmly. Where a row states a size, it is once, few, many or the class of an expanded clone; other rows omit it.

J gene | V gene | D gene | clone size | CDR3 DNA | CDR3 protein
TRBJ1-3 | TRBV19 | - | - | TGTGCCAGTAGTGAACGACAGACCTCTGGAAACACCATATATTTT | CASSERQTSGNTIYF
TRBJ2-7 | TRBV5-1 | TRBD1 | once | TGCGCCAGCAGCTTGGCGCTTGGGGACAGGGCATCGGACGAGCAGTACTTC | CASSLALGDRASDEQYF
TRBJ1-5 | TRBV3-1/TRBV3-2 | - | - | TGTGCCAGCAGCCAAGGGTTCAGGGAGGGTAGGGGTCAGCCCCAGCATTTT | CASSQGFREGRGQPQHF
TRBJ1-2 | TRBV18 | - | - | TGTGCCAGCTCACCAGGAAGGAGCAACTATGGCTACACCTTC | CASSPGRSNYGYTF
TRBJ1-5 | TRBV6-2/TRBV6-3 | - | - | TGTGCCAGCAGTGACCCGACAGAATCGAGGCAGCCCCAGCATTTT | CASSDPTESRQPQHF
TRBJ1-2 | TRBV4-2 | TRBD1 | - | TGTGCCAGCAGCCAAGAAACGGGACAGGGAAGCTATGGCTACACCTTC | CASSQETGQGSYGYTF
TRBJ1-5 | TRBV19 | TRBD1 | - | TGTGCCAGTAGGGACAGGGGAAGGAGCAATCAGCCCCAGCATTTT | CASRDRGRSNQPQHF
TRBJ2-3 | TRBV9 | TRBD2 | - | TGTGCCAGCAGAGGGGAGCGGGAGTTAGATACGCAGTATTTT | CASRGERELDTQYF
TRBJ2-7 | TRBV5-1 | - | once | TGCGCCAGCAGCTTGGGGTTTGGGAATTACGAGCAGTACTTC | CASSLGFGNYEQYF
TRBJ2-3 | TRBV24-1 | - | once | TGTGCCACCGCCCGTAGCACAGATACGCAGTATTTT | CATARSTDTQYF
TRBJ1-1 | TRBV27 | - | - | TGTGCCAGCAGTCCACAGAAGGGGCGAACTGAAGCTTTCTTT | CASSPQKGRTEAFF
TRBJ1-4 | TRBV19 | - | - | TGTGCCAGTACCAAAAGGAGCATAGCAACTAATGAAAAACTGTTTTTT | CASTKRSIATNEKLFF
TRBJ1-6 | TRBV16 | - | - | TGTGCCAGCAGCGTTAATCAGGTGAATAATTCACCCCTCCACTTT | CASSVNQVNNSPLHF
TRBJ2-3 | TRBV5-1 | - | - | TGCGCCAGCAGCTTGGGGGGCATGGGCACAGATACGCAGTATTTT | CASSLGGMGTDTQYF
TRBJ2-1 | TRBV7-2 | TRBD2 | - | TGTGCCAGCAGCCCTGGGACTAGCGGGAGAGCCAGTGAGCAGTTCTTC | CASSPGTSGRASEQFF
TRBJ2-3 | TRBV6-4 | TRBD1 | - | TGTGCCAGCAGTGCGCGGTCCGGGACAGGGGCTGGAGATACGCAGTATTTT | CASSARSGTGAGDTQYF
TRBJ1-2 | TRBV2 | - | - | TGTGCCAGCGCCACCCCCGAGTCGGAATACGGCTACACCTTC | CASATPESEYGYTF
TRBJ1-6 | TRBV28 | - | - | TGTGCCAGCAGTTTAGTAGGCAGGGGAAATTCACCCCTCCACTTT | CASSLVGRGNSPLHF
TRBJ2-7 | TRBV27 | TRBD2 | - | TGTGCCAGCAGTTTAGGTCTAGCGGGTATCCCCCGCGAGCAGTACTTC | CASSLGLAGIPREQYF
TRBJ1-1 | TRBV6-5 | TRBD1 | once | TGTGCCAGCAGGGATAGGACAGGGAGGGACACTGAAGCTTTCTTT | CASRDRTGRDTEAFF
TRBJ1-2 | TRBV19 | TRBD1 | - | TGTGCCAGTAGTATAGACAACAGGGGAGGTGGCTACACCTTC | CASSIDNRGGGYTF
TRBJ1-4 | TRBV5-1 | TRBD1 | once | TGCGCCAGCAGCCGGGACAGGGCCTCGCCTAATGAAAAACTGTTTTTT | CASSRDRASPNEKLFF
TRBJ2-3 | TRBV4-3 | - | - | TGCGCCAGCAGCCCCCGGGCCCAGGCTACAGATACGCAGTATTTT | CASSPRAQATDTQYF
TRBJ1-3 | TRBV19 | - | - | TGTGCCAGTAGTTGGTCAAACTCTGGAAACACCATATATTTT | CASSWSNSGNTIYF
TRBJ2-4 | TRBV7-3 | - | - | TGTGCCAGCAGCTTAACCAGGGATGCCATTCAGTACTTC | CASSLTRDAIQYF
TRBJ1-4 | TRBV30 | - | - | TGTGCCTGGAGTGGCGGCGCAGATGAAAAACTGTTTTTT | CAWSGGADEKLFF
TRBJ2-6 | TRBV19 | - | - | TGTGCCAGTAGTATAGCAACCACCGGGGCCAACGTCCTGACTTTC | CASSIATTGANVLTF
TRBJ1-4 | TRBV20-1 | - | few | TGCAGTGCTAGAGGTGAAAAACTGTTTTTT | CSARGEKLFF
TRBJ1-5 | TRBV28 | - | - | TGTGCCAGCAGTTCAGGGTCCAGCAATCAGCCCCAGCATTTT | CASSSGSSNQPQHF
TRBJ2-3 | TRBV9 | - | - | TGTGCCAGCAGCGTAGGGCCGGCTGACGCAGATACGCAGTATTTT | CASSVGPADADTQYF
TRBJ1-4 | TRBV6-5 | - | - | TGTGCCAGCAGTTATGGGCGGGGATTTGGTGAAAAACTGTTTTTT | CASSYGRGFGEKLFF
TRBJ2-1 | TRBV3-1/TRBV3-2 | TRBD2 | - | TGTGCCAGCAGCGGACTAGCGGGAGGGAATGAGCAGTTCTTC | CASSGLAGGNEQFF
TRBJ1-1 | TRBV10-2 | TRBD1 | - | TGCGCCAGCAGGGCGAAGGACAGGGGATGGTACACTGAAGCTTTCTTT | CASRAKDRGWYTEAFF
TRBJ1-5 | TRBV19 | TRBD1 | - | TGTGCCAGTAGTATTTGGACAGGAGATCAGCCCCAGCATTTT | CASSIWTGDQPQHF
TRBJ2-7 | TRBV28 | TRBD1 | - | TGTGCCAGCCGCCCTGGGACAGGGTCGAGCGAGCAGTACTTC | CASRPGTGSSEQYF
TRBJ2-5 | TRBV6-2/TRBV6-3 | - | - | TGTGCCAGCAGTGGGGCTCGGGAGACCCAGTACTTC | CASSGARETQYF
TRBJ1-2 | TRBV27 | - | - | TGTGCCAGCAGTTTATCAGGGAGATATGGCTACACCTTC | CASSLSGRYGYTF
TRBJ2-7 | TRBV27 | - | - | TGTGCCAGCGGTATTTACGAGCAGTACTTC | CASGIYEQYF
TRBJ2-3 | TRBV6-5 | TRBD2 | few | TGTGCCAGCAGCCTCCAACGGGGGGAAACAGATACGCAGTATTTT | CASSLQRGETDTQYF
TRBJ2-3 | TRBV19 | TRBD1 | once | TGTGCCAGTAGATCGACAGGGAAAGGGGATACGCAGTATTTT | CASRSTGKGDTQYF
TRBJ2-7 | TRBV11-2 | - | - | TGTGCCAGCAGCCCTCAGTTCTCCTACGAGCAGTACTTC | CASSPQFSYEQYF
TRBJ1-1 | TRBV11-3 | - | few | TGTGCCAGTCAAGGGAACACTGAAGCTTTCTTT | CASQGNTEAFF
TRBJ2-7 | TRBV6-5 | TRBD1 | - | TGTGCCAGCAGCCTTGGGACAGGCGGTTCCTACGAGCAGTACTTC | CASSLGTGGSYEQYF
TRBJ2-7 | TRBV5-1 | TRBD1 | - | TGCGCCAGCAGCCCCGTGACGGGACAGAGATTTTACGAGCAGTACTTC | CASSPVTGQRFYEQYF
TRBJ1-2 | TRBV12-5 | - | - | TGTGCTAGTGGGCCTCTATGGGTTTTTCGGGATGGCTACACCTTC | CASGPLWVFRDGYTF
TRBJ2-2 | TRBV15 | - | - | TGTGCCACCAGCAGAGGGGTAGGCACCGGGGAGCTGTTTTTT | CATSRGVGTGELFF
TRBJ1-2 | TRBV5-1 | TRBD1 | - | TGCGCCAGCAGCATAACAGGGACAGGGGCAAATGGCTACACCTTC | CASSITGTGANGYTF
TRBJ2-5 | TRBV3-1/TRBV3-2 | - | - | TGTGCCAGCAGCCAAGGGGGAGTAGGGCAGTACTTC | CASSQGGVGQYF
TRBJ1-1 | TRBV29-1 | - | - | TGCAGCGTTGGGGAGGTGCGCACTGAAGCTTTCTTT | CSVGEVRTEAFF
TRBJ1-2 | TRBV27 | - | - | TGTGCCAGCAGTTTATATCCGGCCGACCTCTATGGCTACACCTTC | CASSLYPADLYGYTF
TRBJ2-1 | TRBV5-1 | - | - | TGCGCCAGCAGCTTGGGAGGGCACCCCCGGGATGAGCAGTTCTTC | CASSLGGHPRDEQFF
TRBJ2-1 | TRBV6-1 | - | - | TGTGCCAGCAGTGAGGGACTTATGGATTTCAATGAGCAGTTCTTC | CASSEGLMDFNEQFF
TRBJ2-5 | TRBV28 | TRBD1 | few | TGTGCCAGCAAGCCGACAGGGGCCCAAACGGAGACCCAGTACTTC | CASKPTGAQTETQYF
TRBJ2-5 | TRBV27 | TRBD1 | - | TGTGCCAGCAGCGGACAGGACCAAGAGACCCAGTACTTC | CASSGQDQETQYF
TRBJ2-5 | TRBV7-8 | TRBD1 | - | TGTGCCAGCAGCTCCCGGGACAGCATCCAAGAGACCCAGTACTTC | CASSSRDSIQETQYF
TRBJ2-2 | TRBV25-1 | - | - | TGTGCCAGCAGTGAATCTGGCACGGGCGACACCGGGGAGCTGTTTTTT | CASSESGTGDTGELFF
TRBJ1-1 | TRBV5-8 | - | - | TGTGCCAGCAGCTTCCGGGGGATAACTGAAGCTTTCTTT | CASSFRGITEAFF
TRBJ2-6 | TRBV11-2 | - | - | TGTGCCAGCAGCTTAAGCTCTGGGGCCAACGTCCTGACTTTC | CASSLSSGANVLTF
TRBJ2-2 | TRBV5-4 | - | - | TGTGCCAGCAGCTTGGCGCGGGGTAGGATCGCGAACACCGGGGAGCTGTTTTTT | CASSLARGRIANTGELFF
TRBJ2-5 | TRBV15 | - | - | TGTGCCACCAGCAGAGATACCGGAGGGGAGACCCAGTACTTC | CATSRDTGGETQYF